These 20 T cell receptor beta chains came from one sample sequenced in a study of blood T cell repertoires in COVID-19. The protocol was immunoSEQ multiplex PCR, while the TCRdb copy is restricted to in-frame clones and leaves out a portion. The sample has some 210,000 clones, approximately 90% seen once; the top ten hold about 0.8%. Sample: peripheral blood. The receptors stem from a man aged 55-75 years with COVID-19, enrolled during active disease.

The J gene is TRBJ2-7, the V gene TRBV13; the D is unclear. This CDR3 comprises 13 residues. The ends were cut back, 5 bases at V and 1 base at J, with 9 bases in the middle. Germline CDR1 is PRHDT and CDR2 is FYEKMQ (reference sequence). The CDR3 spells CASSPFRSYEQYF. The CDR3, as DNA: TGTGCCAGCAGCCCCTTTCGTTCCTACGAGCAGTACTTC.

The chain has TRBV2 and TRBJ2-7; 7 bases map to TRBD1. This CDR3 is built from 15 residues. J lost 3 bases, V lost 2 bases, and 7 bases had no gene match. Germline-derived CDR1 and CDR2 are SNHLY and FYNNEI. The CDR3 here is CASSETGVSFYEQYF. The CDR3 DNA follows: TGTGCCAGCAGTGAAACAGGGGTGAGTTTCTACGAGCAGTACTTC.

The chain recombines TRBV19 with TRBJ2-4; the D is unclear. The CDR3 loop spans 14 amino acids. Trimming cost V 3 bases and J 2 bases, with 8 bases left between them. CDR1 and CDR2 (germline): LNHDA, SQIVND (reference sequence). The DNA of the CDR3 is TGTGCCAGTAGTATCGCAGGAACCAAAAACATTCAGTACTTC. It specifies CASSIAGTKNIQYF.

This chain connects TRBV27 to TRBJ2-7; 11 nucleotides agree with TRBD2. The CDR3 runs to 15 residues. Trimming took 4 bases from V and 2 from J; bases not matched to a gene: 4. Germline values: CDR1 MNHEY, CDR2 SMNVEV (reference sequence). The CDR3: CASSSPGLAAYEQYF. In nucleotides, the CDR3 is TGTGCCAGCAGTTCTCCGGGACTAGCGGCCTACGAGCAGTACTTC.

The CDR3 reads CASSFSGTSTDTQYF. In nucleotides, the CDR3 is TGCGCCAGCAGCTTTAGCGGGACTAGCACAGATACGCAGTATTTT. The rearrangement joins TRBV5-1 to TRBJ2-3, with 8 bases matching TRBD2. CDR1 SGHRS and CDR2 YFSETQ come from the germline V gene. The CDR3 runs 15 residues. V lost 2 bases, J lost 0 bases, and 2 bases stayed unmatched.

CDR3 DNA sequence: TGTGCCAGCAGCAGGGTAGGTCAGCCCCAGCATTTT. This encodes CASSRVGQPQHF. The chain has TRBV27 and TRBJ1-5; tentative D call: TRBD1 (5 bases). V was shortened by 6 bases and J by 6 bases, with 9 bases between the two germline ends. The CDR3 contains 12 residues. The V gene's germline CDR1 is MNHEY and CDR2 SMNVEV (reference sequence).

The rearrangement joins TRBV3-1 (or the pseudogene TRBV3-2) to TRBJ1-6, with 9 bases lining up with TRBD1. V gave up 4 bases and J gave up 10 bases; unmatched junction bases: 5. Germline loops: CDR1 LGHDT, CDR2 YNNKEL (reference sequence). The CDR3 length is 14 residues. CDR3 sequence reads: CASSLGTGPSPLHF. The DNA for the CDR3 is TGTGCCAGCAGCCTGGGGACAGGGCCCTCACCCCTCCACTTT.

The chain carries TRBV10-2 and TRBJ2-3, with 8 bases fitting TRBD2. This CDR3 is 13 amino acids long. Germline CDR1 reads WSHSY; CDR2 reads SAAADI. J gave up 12 bases and V 5 bases, and 10 bases lay outside the gene matches. The CDR3 sequence: CASSSGTRGGQYF. The CDR3 DNA sequence: TGCGCCAGCAGTTCCGGGACTAGGGGAGGTCAGTATTTT.

The chain links TRBV6-5 to TRBJ1-6; 8 bases fit TRBD1. J gave up 6 bases and V 1 base, and 2 bases lay outside the gene matches. CDR1 MNHEY and CDR2 SVGAGI come from the germline V gene. This CDR3 has 15 amino acids. The CDR3 DNA is TGTGCCAGCAGTTACTTGGACAGGGCTAATTCACCCCTCCACTTT. Translation gives CASSYLDRANSPLHF.

The J gene is TRBJ2-7, the V gene TRBV11-1, with 8 positions matching TRBD2. The CDR3 sequence is 14 residues long. Germline CDR1 is SGHAT and CDR2 is FQDESV (reference sequence). The V gene end was trimmed by 3 bases and the J gene end by 2 bases; junction bases not matched to a gene: 3. CDR3 sequence reads: CASSFNGGAYEQYF. CDR3 bases: TGTGCCAGCAGCTTCAACGGGGGGGCCTACGAGCAGTACTTC. Combining the CDR3 with reference TRBV11-1 and TRBJ2-7 gives the whole variable domain EAEVAQSPRYKITEKSQAVAFWCDPISGHATLYWYRQILGQGPELLVQFQDESVVDDSQLPKDRFSAERLKGVDSTLKIQPAELGDSAMYLCASSFNGGAYEQYFGPGTRLTVT.

The chain uses TRBV7-2 and TRBJ2-5; 9 nucleotides line up with TRBD1. Germline values: CDR1 SGHTA, CDR2 FQGNSA. The CDR3 loop spans 14 amino acids. After removal of 3 bases from V and 5 bases from J, the junction contained 4 bases not matched to a gene. The CDR3: CASSLDRGWETQYF. CDR3 nucleotide sequence: TGTGCCAGCAGCTTGGACAGGGGCTGGGAGACCCAGTACTTC.

V gene TRBV18 combines with J gene TRBJ2-5, with D unclear. The germline V gene has CDR1 KGHSH and CDR2 LQKENI. The CDR3 sequence is 15 residues long. The V end lost 8 bases, the J end lost 5 bases, and 21 bases lay between the germline ends. This chain's CDR3 is CASGRSISERETQYF. In nucleotides, the CDR3 is TGTGCCAGCGGTAGGTCGATTTCGGAGAGGGAGACCCAGTACTTC.

V usage is TRBV30 and J usage is TRBJ2-2; 8 bases line up with TRBD2. Losses at the gene ends were 0 bases for V and 3 bases for J; bases not matched to a gene: 9. Germline CDR1 and CDR2: GTSNPN and SVGIG (reference sequence). The CDR3 covers 17 residues. The CDR3 DNA is TGTGCCTGGAGTGTACGCTTATTCGGGAGGGACACCGGGGAGCTGTTTTTT. This translates into CAWSVRLFGRDTGELFF. Based on the CDR3 plus reference TRBV30 and TRBJ2-2, the full variable domain is SQTIHQWPATLVQPVGSPLSLECTVEGTSNPNLYWYRQAAGRGLQLLFYSVGIGQISSEVPQNLSASRPQDRQFILSSKKLLLSDSGFYLCAWSVRLFGRDTGELFFGEGSRLTVL.

The chain employs TRBV9 and TRBJ1-5; 8 bases map to TRBD1. The CDR3 is made up of 15 amino acids. Trimming at V came to 0 bases and at J to 4 bases, leaving 3 bases not matched to a gene. Germline V gene data show CDR1 as SGDLS and CDR2 as YYNGEE. The CDR3 protein is CASSVEDRVNQPQHF. As DNA, the CDR3 is TGTGCCAGCAGCGTAGAGGACAGGGTAAATCAGCCCCAGCATTTT. The variable domain in full, completed from reference TRBV9 and TRBJ1-5, reads DSGVTQTPKHLITATGQRVTLRCSPRSGDLSVYWYQQSLDQGLQFLIQYYNGEERAKGNILERFSAQQFPDLHSELNLSSLELGDSALYFCASSVEDRVNQPQHFGDGTRLSIL.

The count of this clone is one. The V and J genes are TRBV27 and TRBJ2-1; weak D call: TRBD2 (5 bases). The CDR3 is 12 amino acids. CDR1 is MNHEY and CDR2 is SMNVEV in the germline V gene (reference sequence). Trimming left V 2 bases short and J 7 bases short, with 6 bases between. CDR3 loop: CASSLTSNEQFF. The CDR3, as DNA: TGTGCCAGCAGTTTAACTAGTAATGAGCAGTTCTTC.

This chain links TRBV6-1 with TRBJ2-1, with TRBD2 matching 9 bases. This CDR3 region has 16 residues. V was pared by 4 bases and J by 6 bases, with 10 bases of the junction left unmatched. Germline assignment: CDR1 MNHNS and CDR2 SASEGT. CDR3 loop: CASSAGAGGRGNEQFF. The CDR3 DNA reads TGTGCCAGCAGTGCGGGTGCGGGAGGGCGGGGCAATGAGCAGTTCTTC.

The chain couples TRBV5-1 to TRBJ1-1; no reliable D call. The CDR3 sequence is 14 residues long. Germline CDR1 reads SGHRS; CDR2 reads YFSETQ. V shed 0 bases and J shed 1 base, with 7 bases lying between them. The CDR3 sequence is CASSLGSRNTEAFF. Written as DNA, the CDR3 is TGCGCCAGCAGCTTGGGCTCCAGGAACACTGAAGCTTTCTTT.

V and J are TRBV11-1 and TRBJ1-2; TRBD1 agrees at 8 bases. The CDR3 has 13 amino acids. With 5 bases clipped from V and 5 bases from J, the junction kept 4 bases outside the gene matches. Germline V gene lookup returns CDR1 SGHAT and CDR2 FQDESV (reference sequence). CDR3 sequence reads: CASSPTGDYGYTF. The CDR3 DNA is TGTGCCAGCAGCCCGACAGGGGATTATGGCTACACCTTC.

The CDR3 loop is CASSPPSESGNTIYF. CDR3 nucleotide sequence: TGTGCCAGCTCACCACCGAGTGAGTCCGGAAACACCATATATTTT. V usage is TRBV18 and J usage is TRBJ1-3; D remains unclear. The CDR3 length is 15 residues. Per the germline V gene, CDR1 is KGHSH and CDR2 is LQKENI. V was clipped by 0 bases and J by 4 bases, with 10 bases between them. Supplemented by reference TRBV18 and TRBJ1-3, the full variable domain reads NAGVMQNPRHLVRRRGQEARLRCSPMKGHSHVYWYRQLPEEGLKFMVYLQKENIIDESGMPKERFSAEFPKEGPSILRIQQVVRGDSAAYFCASSPPSESGNTIYFGEGSWLTVV.

The V call is TRBV14, the J call TRBJ1-1; D is possibly TRBD1 (6 bases). The V end lost 4 bases, the J end lost 2 bases, and 14 bases lay between the germline ends. This CDR3 spans 15 amino acids. Germline V lookup: CDR1 SGHDN, CDR2 FVKESK. This chain's CDR3 is CASSLRQAGNTEAFF. The CDR3 nucleotides read TGTGCCAGCAGCCTCAGACAGGCCGGAAACACTGAAGCTTTCTTT.